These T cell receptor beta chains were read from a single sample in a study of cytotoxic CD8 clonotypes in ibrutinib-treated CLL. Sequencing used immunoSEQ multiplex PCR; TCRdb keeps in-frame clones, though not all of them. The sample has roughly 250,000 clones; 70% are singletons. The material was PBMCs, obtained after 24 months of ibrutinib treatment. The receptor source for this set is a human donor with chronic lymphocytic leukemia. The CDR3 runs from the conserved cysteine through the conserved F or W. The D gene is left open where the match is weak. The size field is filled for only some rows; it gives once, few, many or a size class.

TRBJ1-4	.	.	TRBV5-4	CASSLGGANNEKLFF	TGTGCCAGCAGCTTGGGCGGAGCTAATAATGAAAAACTGTTTTTT
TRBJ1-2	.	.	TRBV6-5	CASSYEGGYTF	TGTGCCAGCAGTTATGAGGGCGGCTACACCTTC
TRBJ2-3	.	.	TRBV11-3	CASSRAGTDTQYF	TGTGCCAGCAGCCGGGCCGGCACAGATACGCAGTATTTT
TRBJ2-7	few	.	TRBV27	CASTISSRGTLNF	TGTGCCAGCACCATATCCTCCAGAGGGACTCTTAACTTC
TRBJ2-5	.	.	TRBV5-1	CASSWGEFQETQYF	TGCGCCAGCAGCTGGGGGGAGTTCCAAGAGACCCAGTACTTC
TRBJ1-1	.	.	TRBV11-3	CASSLFPDREAFF	TGTGCCAGCAGCTTATTTCCCGACCGTGAAGCTTTCTTT
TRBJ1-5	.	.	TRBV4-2	CASSQNGQANQPQHF	TGTGCCAGCAGCCAAAATGGGCAGGCCAATCAGCCCCAGCATTTT
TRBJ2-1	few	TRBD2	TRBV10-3	CAISEWGLAGGGNEQFF	TGTGCCATCAGTGAGTGGGGACTAGCGGGAGGAGGCAATGAGCAGTTCTTC
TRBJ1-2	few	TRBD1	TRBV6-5	CASSLWTGYGYTF	TGTGCCAGCAGTTTGTGGACAGGCTATGGCTACACCTTC
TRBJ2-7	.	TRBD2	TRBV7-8	CASSLLLAGGSDSYEQYF	TGTGCCAGCAGCTTATTACTAGCGGGAGGTAGCGACTCCTACGAGCAGTACTTC
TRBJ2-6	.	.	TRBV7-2	CASSLGPGLPGANVLTF	TGTGCCAGCAGCTTAGGTCCAGGGCTACCTGGGGCCAACGTCCTGACTTTC
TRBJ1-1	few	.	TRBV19	CASSISQGGGTEAFF	TGTGCCAGTAGTATCTCCCAAGGTGGGGGAACTGAAGCTTTCTTT
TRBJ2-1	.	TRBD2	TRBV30	CAWSVRASGNNEQFF	TGTGCCTGGAGTGTCAGGGCTAGCGGGAACAATGAGCAGTTCTTC
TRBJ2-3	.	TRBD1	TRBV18	CASSGTDTDTQYF	TGTGCCAGCTCGGGGACAGACACAGATACGCAGTATTTT
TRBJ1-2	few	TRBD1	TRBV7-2	CASSLVGQGPGYTF	TGTGCCAGCAGCTTAGTAGGACAGGGACCTGGCTACACCTTC